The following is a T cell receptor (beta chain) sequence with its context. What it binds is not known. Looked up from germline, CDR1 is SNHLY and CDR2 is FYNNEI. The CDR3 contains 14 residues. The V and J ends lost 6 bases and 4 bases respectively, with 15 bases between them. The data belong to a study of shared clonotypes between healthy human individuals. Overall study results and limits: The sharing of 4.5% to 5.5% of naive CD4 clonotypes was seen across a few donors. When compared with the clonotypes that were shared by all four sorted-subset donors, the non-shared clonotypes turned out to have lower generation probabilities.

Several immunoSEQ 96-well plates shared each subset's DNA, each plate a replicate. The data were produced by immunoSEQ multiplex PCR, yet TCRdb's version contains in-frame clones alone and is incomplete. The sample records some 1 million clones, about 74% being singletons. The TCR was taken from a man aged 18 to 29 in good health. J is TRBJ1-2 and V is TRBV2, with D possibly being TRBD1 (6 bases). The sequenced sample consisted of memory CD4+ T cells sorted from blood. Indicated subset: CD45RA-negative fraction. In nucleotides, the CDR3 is TGTGCCAGCAGGACGGACAGCTCCAGCTATGGCTACACCTTC. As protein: CASRTDSSSYGYTF.